This T cell receptor (beta chain) stems from a study of early T cells in non-severe SARS-CoV-2 infection (TCRdb year 2021). Some background on the complete study: Because TCR sequencing relied on bulk RNA taken from unsorted whole blood, pairing of alpha and beta chains was not possible. Study-level results and caveats: Matching against VDJdb was skewed toward anti-spike CD8 responses, likely underestimated virus-specific expansions, and missed private and CD4 specificities.

This clonotype was seen repeatedly, ten times or more. It has no known antigen specificity. Base qualities are not at hand, and no much larger clone is one base apart. CDR1 and CDR2, looked up from the germline V gene (reference sequence), are SEHNR and FQNEAQ. Counted from cysteine to phenylalanine, this CDR3 has 15 amino acids. The entry retains the CDR3 DNA only, 45 bases that are in frame from base 1. V loses 5 bases, J loses 6 bases, and the germline ends lie 20 bases apart. Set within a cohort of healthcare workers in London, UK, this nested case-control study involved weekly PCR testing of nasopharyngeal swabs along with blood sampling. Healthcare workers were recruited during the week of the UK lockdown, between 23 and 31 March 2020, and followed weekly for up to about 15 weeks. Libraries were built with 5' RACE. Reads for this sample came from a NextSeq 500. Unique molecular identifiers were attached to individual cDNA molecules in the TCR library protocol so that sequencing error and PCR bias could be corrected. Sequencing covered both TCR alpha and beta chains, and within each sample the abundances of alpha and beta sequences were tightly co-correlated. In the original analysis: Decombinator V4 was used to perform V gene, J gene and CDR3 annotation of TCR sequences. Expanded TCRs were defined as changing significantly between any two time points under a Poisson model with p below 0.0001. TCR abundances were normalised to the total number of TCRs sequenced per sample and expressed as counts per million. TRAV1-2 paired with TRAJ12, TRAJ20 or TRAJ33 defined MAIT TCRs, while TRAV10 paired with TRAJ18 defined iNKT TCRs. VDJdb, accessed 1 November 2021, was searched for CMV, EBV and SARS-CoV-2 annotated TCRs, with TCRs annotated for multiple antigens excluded. TCRdb cleaned the public reads at Q25 with fastp, built clones with MiXCR and kept in-frame beta chains. For every CDR3 protein sequence, its rows merge into one entry that carries the most common genes and DNA. These V and J calls derive from TCRdb rather than the authors' analysis. Counted in this sample were more than 80,000 distinct CDR3 sequences; about an eighth of them appeared once. The ten largest clones add up to around 1.5% of the sample.

The rearrangement joined TRBV7-9 to TRBJ2-7; the D gene cannot be named for sure. Sequenced material: whole blood. The receptor was isolated from an adult who was a healthcare worker with PCR-confirmed SARS-CoV-2 infection or an uninfected control (not recorded which). The base sequence is TGTGCCAGCAGCCCACCGGGCCAGGTTCTCGGCGAGCAGTACTTC. Its protein is CASSPPGQVLGEQYF.